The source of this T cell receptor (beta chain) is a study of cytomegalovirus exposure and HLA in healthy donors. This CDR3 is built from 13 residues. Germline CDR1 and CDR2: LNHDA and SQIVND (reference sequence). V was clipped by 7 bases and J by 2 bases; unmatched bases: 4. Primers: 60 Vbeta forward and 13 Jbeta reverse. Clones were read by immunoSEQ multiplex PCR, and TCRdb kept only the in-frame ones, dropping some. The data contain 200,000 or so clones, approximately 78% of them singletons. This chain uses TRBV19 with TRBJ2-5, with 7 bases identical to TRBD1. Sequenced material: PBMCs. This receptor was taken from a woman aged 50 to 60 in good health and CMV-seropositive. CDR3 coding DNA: TGTGCCAGTACTTTGACAGGGCAAGAGACCCAGTACTTC. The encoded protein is CASTLTGQETQYF.